This T cell receptor beta chain was obtained from a study of blood T cell repertoires in COVID-19 (TCRdb year 2020). A note on the overall study: Samples from collaborators originated in the United States, Italy and Spain and spanned both the acute and convalescent phases of COVID-19. The material from the prospective study consisted of cDNA or gDNA derived from T cells, B-cell-depleted T cells, or PBMCs. Subjects who had been exposed to COVID-19, were actively infected with it, or had recovered from it provided the deeply sampled blood TCRbeta repertoires that made up the dataset. The repertoires were made available in a free public database intended to serve as a resource for research on the immune response to SARS-CoV-2. Samples were obtained from the ongoing ImmuneRACE study (first 160 participants) and from some 1,200 subjects provided by 6 global collaborators. A de-identified subject ID, COVID-19 status, age in years and sex were almost always included in the sample metadata. HLA class I and class II types, where available, came from metadata supplied by the sample provider rather than from assay-based typing.

Study-level results and caveats: How much clinical and demographic metadata was included differed by source and by participant, and the metadata was provided uncurated.

From cysteine to phenylalanine, the CDR3 is 17 amino acids long. Only the CDR3 DNA is retained, 51 bases long and in frame from the first base. As encoded in the germline V gene, CDR1 is ENHRY while CDR2 is SYGVKD. The junction carries 17 bases between V and J, which are trimmed by 3 bases and 0 bases respectively. With regard to this clone: Its antigen is still unknown. Base quality data are lacking; no much larger clone is found one base away.

The immunoSEQ Assay, a bias-controlled multiplex PCR, was used to amplify TCRbeta CDR3 regions from genomic DNA. The original pipeline was this. Nucleated cell counts per sample were estimated from amplification of reference gene primers within the assay. Sequence reads were collapsed and filtered to measure the absolute abundance of every unique TCRbeta CDR3 rearrangement. For each sample, productive Simpson clonality was calculated by taking the square root of Simpson's diversity index across productive rearrangements. The source is immuneACCESS, and TCRdb retained only in-frame sequences with V and J called. Part of the clones is not carried over; for the studies checked, unresolved V genes explain less than half of this, and the remainder is unexplained. For V, J and clone size, that table is used; D and trimming come from the DNA. This sample comprises some 360,000 clones, over 75% of them detected only once. The ten largest clones represent about 2.5% of the sample.

One collaborating source in Seattle enrolled patients while the patients were actively infected and followed the patients over time throughout the course of disease. Whole blood was collected in K2EDTA tubes by collaborating institutions according to the institutions' own protocols. Collaborator samples were shipped for TCRbeta analysis as frozen whole blood, isolated PBMCs, or DNA extracted from either sample type. The sequence links TRBV10-3 to TRBJ1-1, with TRBD1 perhaps the D gene, on 6 matching bases. This TCR came from a woman aged 55 to 70 with COVID-19, enrolled during active disease. Sequenced material: peripheral blood. In nucleotide form, the sequence is TGTGCCATCAGTGACAGGGGTCGTTTACTTATGAACACTGAAGCTTTCTTT. This yields the protein CAISDRGRLLMNTEAFF.